This T cell receptor (beta chain) was obtained from a study of blood T cell repertoires in COVID-19. Study-wide background: There were acute and convalescent COVID-19 samples, and they came from the United States, Italy and Spain. The analysed material was cDNA or gDNA that came from T cells, B-cell-depleted T cells, or PBMCs.

This CDR3 contains 14 residues. Germline V lookup: CDR1 KGHSH, CDR2 LQKENI. The trim removed 2 bases at V and 6 bases at J, leaving 6 bases unmatched. Original data processing: From reference gene primer amplification, estimates of nucleated cell counts were derived. Sequencing was performed with immunoSEQ multiplex PCR; in TCRdb, only in-frame clones are kept and a portion is missing. V and J calls and clone size follow that table, whereas D and trimming were derived from the DNA. This table holds some 100,000 clones, roughly 90% found once. The source is a human donor with active COVID-19. The donor label of this sample is uncertain. Material for sequencing was peripheral blood. The chain links TRBV18 to TRBJ1-1, with 7 bases identical to TRBD1. This CDR3 reads CASSPRDRDSEAFF. In DNA form, the CDR3 reads TGTGCCAGCTCACCAAGAGACAGGGACTCTGAAGCTTTCTTT.